A single sample is the source of the 26 T cell receptor beta chains below, sequenced in a study of cytomegalovirus exposure and HLA in healthy donors. The PCR contained 60 Vbeta and 13 Jbeta primers. The method was immunoSEQ multiplex PCR; TCRdb's version includes in-frame clones alone and lacks a portion of them. The table records about 120,000 clones, 65% to 80% of them present only once. The specimen sequenced was PBMCs. These receptors were taken from a man younger than 45 in good health and CMV-seronegative.

Concerning this clone: This CDR3 is also generated by other DNA sequences in the sample. The DNA for the CDR3 is TGTGCCAGCAGTGAAGCATATGGGGAGTACAGCAATCAGCCCCAGCATTTT. Its translation is CASSEAYGEYSNQPQHF. The chain uses TRBV6-1 and TRBJ1-5, with D uncertain. The CDR3 spans 17 residues. Trimming removed 0 bases from V and 1 base from J, with 13 bases in between. CDR1 and CDR2 (germline): MNHNS, SASEGT.

The CDR3 protein is CASSMAPLSTEAFF. The DNA for the CDR3 is TGTGCCAGTAGTATGGCCCCATTGTCAACTGAAGCTTTCTTT. The rearrangement uses TRBV19 and TRBJ1-1; D is unclear. CDR3 length equals 14 residues. Germline V lookup: CDR1 LNHDA, CDR2 SQIVND (reference sequence). Trimming pared 3 bases from V and 5 bases from J, leaving 13 bases between.

The chain links TRBV25-1 to TRBJ1-4, with D possibly being TRBD1 (5 bases). CDR1 and CDR2 (germline): MGHDK, SYGVNS. The CDR3 covers 15 residues. V dropped 4 bases and J dropped 4 bases, with 13 bases sitting between them. CDR3 sequence: CASSVTGRSNEKLFF. The CDR3 DNA reads TGTGCCAGCAGTGTCACAGGACGGAGTAATGAAAAACTGTTTTTT. The full variable domain, in which reference TRBV25-1 and TRBJ1-4 provide the parts outside the CDR3, is EADIYQTPRYLVIGTGKKITLECSQTMGHDKMYWYQQDPGMELHLIHYSYGVNSTEKGDLSSESTVSRIRTEHFPLTLESARPSHTSQYLCASSVTGRSNEKLFFGSGTQLSVL.

The count of this clone is one. The chain carries TRBV7-2 and TRBJ2-1; TRBD2 aligns across 7 bases. Losses at the gene ends were 0 bases for V and 7 bases for J; bases not matched to a gene: 3. This CDR3 spans 14 amino acids. Germline-derived CDR1 and CDR2 are SGHTA and FQGNSA. The CDR3 region is CASSLAGGRNEQFF. CDR3 DNA sequence: TGTGCCAGCAGCTTAGCGGGCGGGAGAAATGAGCAGTTCTTC.

The chain employs TRBV4-1 and TRBJ2-5, with 8 bases aligning to TRBD1. Trimming cost V 0 bases and J 5 bases; bases outside gene matches: 5. The CDR3 is made up of 15 amino acids. From germline, CDR1 is MGHRA and CDR2 YSYEKL. The CDR3 spells CASSQDPTGDETQYF. CDR3 nucleotide sequence: TGCGCCAGCAGCCAAGATCCGACAGGGGACGAGACCCAGTACTTC.

The chain carries TRBV6-5 and TRBJ2-7; 9 nucleotides agree with TRBD1. Germline loops: CDR1 MNHEY, CDR2 SVGAGI. The junction had 7 bases not matched to a gene; V was cut back by 5 bases and J by 5 bases. The CDR3 runs 14 residues. The CDR3 region is CASSGTGRVDEQYF. The CDR3 DNA sequence: TGTGCCAGCAGTGGGACAGGGAGGGTGGACGAGCAGTACTTC.

The chain combines TRBV19 with TRBJ1-6; the D gene is possibly TRBD1 (5 bases). CDR3 length: 16 amino acids. The germline V gene encodes CDR1 LNHDA and CDR2 SQIVND (reference sequence). The ends were cut back, 2 bases at V and 7 bases at J, with 15 bases in the middle. DNA for the CDR3: TGTGCCAGTAGTATAATTGGGAAGGGGAACAATTCACCCCTCCACTTT. Its translation is CASSIIGKGNNSPLHF.

The genes are TRBV6-5 and TRBJ1-3; D call uncertain. V was clipped by 6 bases and J by 0 bases, with 12 bases between them. Germline CDR1 MNHEY, CDR2 SVGAGI. The CDR3 extends over 15 amino acids. CDR3 amino acids: CASRALTLSGNTIYF. CDR3 in DNA: TGTGCCAGCAGGGCCCTGACACTCTCTGGAAACACCATATATTTT.

The chain is built from TRBV9 and TRBJ1-2; the match to TRBD1 covers 9 bases. This CDR3 has 15 residues. Germline assignment: CDR1 SGDLS and CDR2 YYNGEE. The trim removed 2 bases at V and 7 bases at J, leaving 9 bases unmatched. DNA for the CDR3: TGTGCCAGCAGCGTGTATGGACAGGGGTCTTCTGGCTACACCTTC. The encoded protein is CASSVYGQGSSGYTF.

A single count supports this clone. The chain joins TRBV5-4 to TRBJ2-1; D is unresolved. CDR3 length: 14 amino acids. V dropped 6 bases and J dropped 0 bases, with 10 bases sitting between them. Germline values: CDR1 SGHNT, CDR2 YYREEE (reference sequence). The DNA of the CDR3 is TGTGCCAGCACCCCCCCCTACTCCTACAATGAGCAGTTCTTC. Protein sequence: CASTPPYSYNEQFF.

The J gene is TRBJ1-5, the V gene TRBV28, with D possibly being TRBD1 (6 bases). Germline lookup yields CDR1 MDHEN and CDR2 SYDVKM. CDR3 length: 14 amino acids. Trimming cost V 3 bases and J 4 bases, with 10 bases left between them. The CDR3 DNA is TGTGCCAGCAGTTTCCTAAGGGGGAATCAGCCCCAGCATTTT. It encodes CASSFLRGNQPQHF.

As DNA, the CDR3 is TGTGCCAGCAGCCCAATGGGGACTGTCCAAGAGACCCAGTACTTC. Translation: CASSPMGTVQETQYF. V usage is TRBV7-2 and J usage is TRBJ2-5; maybe TRBD2 (6 bases). Between the trimmed V and J ends, which lost 5 bases and 1 base, there was a span of 14 bases. CDR3 length equals 15 residues. Germline V gives CDR1 SGHTA, CDR2 FQGNSA.

A few counts support this clone. This sequence joins TRBV6-1 and TRBJ1-5; maybe TRBD1 (6 bases). Trimming cost V 4 bases and J 2 bases, with 12 bases left between them. The CDR3 has 15 amino acids. CDR1 MNHNS and CDR2 SASEGT come from the germline V gene. CDR3 coding DNA: TGTGCCAGCAGTGTCTGGGGGGGCGGCAATCAGCCCCAGCATTTT. This sequence encodes CASSVWGGGNQPQHF.

This sequence joins TRBV28 and TRBJ1-2; D ambiguous. This CDR3 has 14 residues. V shed 6 bases and J shed 4 bases, with 15 bases lying between them. Germline lookup yields CDR1 MDHEN and CDR2 SYDVKM. As DNA, the CDR3 is TGTGCCAGCAGGATTGGGTCAGGACTCTATGGCTACACCTTC. It yields the protein CASRIGSGLYGYTF.

The V call is TRBV29-1, the J call TRBJ2-5; 14 bases align to TRBD2. The junction had 6 bases not matched to a gene; V was cut back by 5 bases and J by 4 bases. There are 15 residues in the CDR3. From germline, CDR1 is SQVTM and CDR2 ANQGSEA. The CDR3 reads CSVFGLAGGGETQYF. Written as DNA, the CDR3 is TGCAGCGTTTTCGGACTAGCGGGAGGAGGAGAGACCCAGTACTTC.

The chain has TRBV27 and TRBJ2-3, with TRBD1 as a possible D gene (6 bases). The germline V gene has CDR1 MNHEY and CDR2 SMNVEV (reference sequence). Trimming left V 5 bases short and J 0 bases short, with 15 bases between. CDR3 length equals 16 residues. In nucleotides, the CDR3 is TGTGCCAGCAGTATCACGACAGGTTCAAGCACAGATACGCAGTATTTT. Residues: CASSITTGSSTDTQYF.

The chain combines TRBV6-1 with TRBJ1-1; D is unclear. The CDR3 extends over 11 amino acids. V shed 6 bases and J shed 1 base, with 3 bases lying between them. The germline V gene encodes CDR1 MNHNS and CDR2 SASEGT. CDR3 nucleotide sequence: TGTGCCAGCAGCAGGAACACTGAAGCTTTCTTT. The encoded protein is CASSRNTEAFF.

Only a few counts were recorded for this clone. The CDR3 DNA reads TGTGCCTGGAGTGACATGCCAGGGGTGCCCCAGCATTTT. Its protein is CAWSDMPGVPQHF. The V gene is TRBV30, the J gene TRBJ1-5; D perhaps matches TRBD1 (6 bases). Germline lookup yields CDR1 GTSNPN and CDR2 SVGIG (reference sequence). CDR3 length: 13 residues. Trimming took off 1 base at V and 9 bases at J, with 13 bases between the two ends.

The chain combines TRBV27 with TRBJ1-5, with D unclear. CDR3 length: 13 amino acids. With 6 bases removed from V and 4 bases from J, the gap between germline ends came to 10 bases. Germline lookup yields CDR1 MNHEY and CDR2 SMNVEV (reference sequence). The CDR3 DNA reads TGTGCCAGCAGCCAGAACGGGAATCAGCCCCAGCATTTT. Protein product: CASSQNGNQPQHF.

The chain combines TRBV7-3 with TRBJ1-2; 11 bases align to TRBD1. The CDR3 sequence is 18 residues long. Germline CDR1 and CDR2: SGHTA and FQGTGA. Trimming took 0 bases from V and 2 from J; bases not matched to a gene: 8. The CDR3: CASSLTPRDRGLNYGYTF. The CDR3 region has the DNA TGTGCCAGCAGCTTAACGCCTCGGGACAGGGGGTTGAACTATGGCTACACCTTC.

This chain joins TRBV10-3 and TRBJ1-2; 8 positions match TRBD1. Germline CDR1 is ENHRY and CDR2 is SYGVKD. With V trimmed by 0 bases and J by 4 bases, 1 base remained unmatched. The CDR3 length is 14 residues. CDR3 bases: TGTGCCATCAGTGAGTCGGGGACAGGCTATGGCTACACCTTC. Its translation: CAISESGTGYGYTF.

V usage is TRBV27 and J usage is TRBJ1-6; D is possibly TRBD1 (6 bases). The CDR3 is 16 residues long. Per germline, CDR1 MNHEY and CDR2 SMNVEV (reference sequence). V lost 6 bases and J 3 bases, leaving 15 bases between the germline ends. This CDR3 is CASRETDRIYNSPLHF. The CDR3 nucleotides are TGTGCCAGCAGAGAAACCGACAGGATCTATAATTCACCCCTCCACTTT.

The genes are TRBV19 and TRBJ1-2; TRBD1 is a possible D gene (5 bases). V gave up 4 bases and J gave up 4 bases, with 10 bases separating them. Germline CDR1 LNHDA, CDR2 SQIVND (reference sequence). This CDR3 is 13 amino acids long. CDR3 amino acids: CASSRGPSYGYTF. Written as DNA, the CDR3 is TGTGCCAGTAGTAGGGGCCCGAGCTATGGCTACACCTTC.

The gene calls are TRBV27 and TRBJ2-1; TRBD2 aligns across 11 bases. The germline CDR1 and CDR2 sequences are MNHEY and SMNVEV (reference sequence). The CDR3 sequence is 16 residues long. The ends lost 2 bases at V and 6 bases at J; junction bases unmatched: 6. The CDR3 nucleotides read TGTGCCAGCAGTTTAAGGGGACTAGCGGATATCAATGAGCAGTTCTTC. Its translation: CASSLRGLADINEQFF.

The V and J genes are TRBV18 and TRBJ1-3; 7 bases match TRBD1. CDR3 size: 14 residues. Germline assignment: CDR1 KGHSH and CDR2 LQKENI. J was trimmed by 2 bases and V by 3 bases; bases with no gene match: 1. The CDR3 region is CASSPGTAGNTIYF. CDR3 nucleotides: TGTGCCAGCTCACCCGGGACAGCTGGAAACACCATATATTTT.

The V call is TRBV7-3, the J call TRBJ2-3, with D perhaps matching TRBD2 (5 bases). Looked up from germline, CDR1 is SGHTA and CDR2 is FQGTGA. The CDR3 length is 16 residues. Trimming removed 4 bases at V and 4 bases at J, with 18 bases between. The CDR3 region has the DNA TGTGCCAGCAGCTCTCGGGGAGCTAGAAACCCAGATACGCAGTATTTT. Its translation: CASSSRGARNPDTQYF. Supplemented by reference TRBV7-3 and TRBJ2-3, the full variable domain reads GAGVSQTPSNKVTEKGKYVELRCDPISGHTALYWYRQSLGQGPEFLIYFQGTGAADDSGLPNDRFFAVRPEGSVSTLKIQRTERGDSAVYLCASSSRGARNPDTQYFGPGTRLTVL.